The rows below give T cell receptor beta chains drawn from one sample of a study of OX40 agonist ivuxolimab in advanced cancers. Profiled with immunoSEQ multiplex PCR; TCRdb holds only in-frame clones, not every one. The sample consists of around 50,000 clones, around 89% of them appearing once. The starting material was CD4+ or CD8+ T cells sorted from blood, obtained in a trial of the OX40 agonist ivuxolimab. The receptors shown here come from an adult with an advanced solid tumor such as melanoma, head and neck, liver or kidney cancer. The CDR3 runs from the conserved cysteine through the conserved F or W. Each record gives: clone size, J gene, D gene, V gene, CDR3 DNA, CDR3 protein. D genes are given only for firm matches. Size values are once, few and many counts, or a class for expanded clones, and some rows have none.

>NA|TRBJ1-2|NA|TRBV6-1
TGTGCCAGCAGTGTGGTAGCCCAGGATGGCTACACCTTC
CASSVVAQDGYTF
>NA|TRBJ2-1|NA|TRBV7-8
TGTGCCAGCAGCACCAAGCAGGGAACATTTGTCAATGAGCAGTTCTTC
CASSTKQGTFVNEQFF
>NA|TRBJ2-7|TRBD1|TRBV6-5
TGTGCCAGCAGTTACGAACAGGGGATCTCCTACGAGCAGTACTTC
CASSYEQGISYEQYF
>NA|TRBJ2-1|NA|TRBV5-6
TGTGCCAGCAGCTTGGACAGGGTATCCTACAATGAGCAGTTCTTC
CASSLDRVSYNEQFF
>NA|TRBJ2-1|TRBD2|TRBV10-2
TGCGCCAGCAGTGAGCTAGCGGGGGGCTTAGACAATGAGCAGTTCTTC
CASSELAGGLDNEQFF
>NA|TRBJ2-7|NA|TRBV5-4
TGTGCCAGCAGCGATGGGGTAGCGGAGCAGTACTTC
CASSDGVAEQYF
>NA|TRBJ2-5|NA|TRBV19
TGTGCCAGTAGCGGGGAAGTGGCAGGGGCCCTGGGGTTCGACGAGACCCAGTACTTC
CASSGEVAGALGFDETQYF
>NA|TRBJ2-5|TRBD2|TRBV19
TGTGCCAGTAGTATCTCCCCCAGCGGGGGGACCCTGGACTTC
CASSISPSGGTLDF
>NA|TRBJ2-3|TRBD2|TRBV29-1
TGCAGCGTAAGCGGGGGGTCCCTCCAGACGCAGTATTTT
CSVSGGSLQTQYF
>NA|TRBJ2-1|TRBD2|TRBV19
TGTGCCAGTAGTCCGACTAGCGGGATAAACACCTACAATGAGCAGTTCTTC
CASSPTSGINTYNEQFF
>NA|TRBJ2-1|TRBD2|TRBV29-1
TGCAGCGCTAGCGGGAGATCGTACAATGAGCAGTTCTTC
CSASGRSYNEQFF
>NA|TRBJ1-1|NA|TRBV14
TGTGCCAGCAGAGAGAGGGAGAACACTGAAGCTTTCTTT
CASRERENTEAFF
>NA|TRBJ2-7|TRBD2|TRBV2
TGTGCCAGCAGTGACGGGGGGGGGCCCGAGCAGTACTTC
CASSDGGGPEQYF
>NA|TRBJ1-5|NA|TRBV5-6
TGTGCCAGCAGCTTGGCCTTATATGGGATCAATCAGCCCCAGCATTTT
CASSLALYGINQPQHF
>NA|TRBJ2-5|TRBD1|TRBV4-1
TGCGCCAGCAGCCAAAGCCCGGGACAGGGGTTAGAGACCCAGTACTTC
CASSQSPGQGLETQYF
>NA|TRBJ1-1|NA|TRBV30
TGTGCCTGGAGTACCGCTGAAGCTTTCTTT
CAWSTAEAFF
>NA|TRBJ2-2|NA|TRBV19
TGTGCCAGTAGTACGGCCGCCGGGGAGCTGTTTTTT
CASSTAAGELFF
>once|TRBJ2-2|TRBD2|TRBV11-2
TGTGCCAGCAGCTTTAGCGAATCCGGGACTAGGAGCGGGGAGCTGTTTTTT
CASSFSESGTRSGELFF
>once|TRBJ1-4|NA|TRBV6-5
TGTGCCAGCAGTTACGAGATCACGGCAACTAATGAAAAACTGTTTTTT
CASSYEITATNEKLFF
>once|TRBJ1-1|TRBD1|TRBV29-1
TGCAGCGTCGACAGACAGGGGTACACTGAAGCTTTCTTT
CSVDRQGYTEAFF
>NA|TRBJ1-5|NA|TRBV19
TGTGCCAGTAGTATACCGGGCAGCAATCAGCCCCAGCATTTT
CASSIPGSNQPQHF
>NA|TRBJ2-7|TRBD1|TRBV27
TGTGCCAGCAGTTTTATGGGACAGGGTGAGCACGAGCAGTACTTC
CASSFMGQGEHEQYF
>NA|TRBJ2-1|TRBD2|TRBV11-2
TGTGCCAGCAGCTCGACTAGCGGGGGGGCTGAAGACAATGAGCAGTTCTTC
CASSSTSGGAEDNEQFF
>NA|TRBJ1-2|NA|TRBV27
TGTGCCAGCAGTTTATCACCCGGGGGATCTGGCTACACCTTC
CASSLSPGGSGYTF
>NA|TRBJ2-6|NA|TRBV27
TGTGCCAGCAGTTTATCGCTAGCAGGGCAATATTCTGGGGCCAACGTCCTGACTTTC
CASSLSLAGQYSGANVLTF
>NA|TRBJ2-3|TRBD2|TRBV2
TGTGCCAGCCGGAAGTCAGCGGGAGGAGTAGATACGCAGTATTTT
CASRKSAGGVDTQYF
>NA|TRBJ1-2|TRBD1|TRBV19
TGTGCCAGTAGTACATGGACAGGGAGTCCCTATGGCTACACCTTC
CASSTWTGSPYGYTF
>NA|TRBJ1-2|TRBD1|TRBV7-9
TGTGCCAGCAGCTACCGGGACAGGGCGGATGGCTACACCTTC
CASSYRDRADGYTF
>NA|TRBJ2-2|NA|TRBV5-5
TGTGCCAGCAGCTTGTGGGTTACGAACACCGGGGAGCTGTTTTTT
CASSLWVTNTGELFF
>once|TRBJ2-7|NA|TRBV19
TGTGCCTCCTCGGCTAGCGCCTCCTACGAGCAGTACTTC
CASSASASYEQYF
>once|TRBJ2-7|TRBD2|TRBV7-6
TGTGCCAGCAGCTTAGCGAGCGGACTAGCGGGGTCCTACGAGCAGTACTTC
CASSLASGLAGSYEQYF
>NA|TRBJ1-1|NA|TRBV7-9
TGTGCCAGCAGCTTAGCTTCCACTGAAGCTTTCTTT
CASSLASTEAFF
>NA|TRBJ2-7|NA|TRBV7-9
TGTGCCAGCAGCTCCGAGATCTACGAGCAGTACTTC
CASSSEIYEQYF
>NA|TRBJ2-7|NA|TRBV5-6
TGTGCCAGCAGCCCGGGCGGTGGGACAATCAATCGGTACTTC
CASSPGGGTINRYF
>few|TRBJ2-7|TRBD1|TRBV7-8
TGTGCCAGCAGCTCGGGACAGGTTTTTTACGAGCAGTACTTC
CASSSGQVFYEQYF
>NA|TRBJ2-6|NA|TRBV7-6
TGTGCCAGCAGCTCCGGTACTTACGTCCTGACTTTC
CASSSGTYVLTF
>once|TRBJ1-2|NA|TRBV5-5
TGTGCCAGCAGCTTAGGTGGCGGGCCCCCGTCCTATGGCTACACCTTC
CASSLGGGPPSYGYTF
>once|TRBJ2-1|TRBD1|TRBV7-9
TGTGCCAGCAGCCTAGGACAGGGAGATCATGTTGAGCAGTTCTTC
CASSLGQGDHVEQFF
>NA|TRBJ2-7|TRBD2|TRBV19
TGTGCCAGTAGTATATTCGGGGGGGCCACCTACGAGCAGTACTTC
CASSIFGGATYEQYF
>NA|TRBJ2-7|NA|TRBV7-9
TGTGCCAGCAGCTTCACTAGCTACGAGCAGTACTTC
CASSFTSYEQYF
>NA|TRBJ2-1|NA|TRBV4-1
TGCGCCAGCAGCCAAGTGTCTACAGGCGGGCGGGATGAGCAGTTCTTC
CASSQVSTGGRDEQFF
>NA|TRBJ2-7|TRBD2|TRBV7-6
TGTGCCAGCAGCCCCCTCGGGGGGAACGAGCAGTACTTC
CASSPLGGNEQYF
>NA|TRBJ1-1|NA|TRBV10-3
TGTGCCATCAGTGCAGCACAGGGGAACACTGAAGCTTTCTTT
CAISAAQGNTEAFF
>NA|TRBJ2-3|NA|TRBV5-8
TGTGCCAGCAGCGCGACTAGAGGTTCAGATACGCAGTATTTT
CASSATRGSDTQYF
>few|TRBJ1-5|TRBD1|TRBV30
TGTGCCTGGAGCCTCGGACAGGGGAATCAGCCCCAGCATTTT
CAWSLGQGNQPQHF
>NA|TRBJ1-2|NA|TRBV5-4
TGTGCCAGCAGCCCATCGGAGCAGGGAAGATCAGCTAACTATGGCTACACCTTC
CASSPSEQGRSANYGYTF
>NA|TRBJ2-1|NA|TRBV4-1
TGCGCCAGCAGCCAACAGTCCGGTGAGCAGTTCTTC
CASSQQSGEQFF
>NA|TRBJ2-5|NA|TRBV19
TGTGCCAGTAAACTCGCGGCGGGGGCCCTTCAAGAGACCCAGTACTTC
CASKLAAGALQETQYF
>NA|TRBJ2-5|NA|TRBV6-6
TGTGCCAGCAGTGGAACCACAGGGTCGAGGGAGACCCAGTACTTC
CASSGTTGSRETQYF
>NA|TRBJ2-2|NA|TRBV2
TGTGCCAGCAGCACGGAGGAATTGCCAGGGACCGGGGAGCTGTTTTTT
CASSTEELPGTGELFF
>NA|TRBJ2-1|NA|TRBV4-1
TGCGCCAGCAGCCAAGTTGTCCTAGCGTCATGGATCGATGAGCAGTTCTTC
CASSQVVLASWIDEQFF
>NA|TRBJ1-1|NA|TRBV10-3
TGTGCCACTGGCGAAGGGGGGAACACTGAAGCTTTCTTT
CATGEGGNTEAFF
>NA|TRBJ2-3|NA|TRBV6-5
TGTGCCAGCAGTTACGGGCAGGGCACAGATACGCAGTATTTT
CASSYGQGTDTQYF
>NA|TRBJ2-7|NA|TRBV4-2
TGTGCCAGCAGCCACCCTTGGGAGGGGGACCCGGACGACGAGCAGTACTTC
CASSHPWEGDPDDEQYF
>once|TRBJ1-3|NA|TRBV7-2
TGTGCCAGCAGCTTAGGGGTTGGGGGAAACACCATATATTTT
CASSLGVGGNTIYF
>NA|TRBJ2-7|TRBD2|TRBV11-2
TGTGCCAGCAGCTCCCCCGGGGAGGGGCTCTTCTACGAGCAGTACTTC
CASSSPGEGLFYEQYF
>NA|TRBJ2-1|TRBD1|TRBV2
TGTACAAATACAGGGGGTGATTTCAATGAGCAGTTCTTC
CTNTGGDFNEQFF